This TCR beta chain emerged from a study of control samples from healthy donors and cancer patients. Only in-frame clones appear in the TCRdb table, and some are missing; sequencing was by immunoSEQ multiplex PCR. This table holds about 150,000 clones, about nine tenths found once. What was sequenced was blood. The TCR comes from a woman aged 40-49 years in good health.

In DNA form, the CDR3 reads TGTGCCAGCAGGGGTGAGCAGTTCTTC. The encoded protein is CASRGEQFF. The chain carries TRBV5-6 and TRBJ2-1; D remains ambiguous. Germline V lookup: CDR1 SGHDT, CDR2 YYEEEE. The CDR3 contains 9 residues. V was clipped by 5 bases and J by 9 bases, with 3 bases between them.